One and the same sample provided the 27 T cell receptor beta chains below, sequenced in a study of cytomegalovirus exposure and HLA in healthy donors. The repertoire was sequenced with immunoSEQ multiplex PCR; TCRdb's copy has only in-frame clones and lacks some. Of about 360,000 clones detected, around 86% appear once; the ten largest clones hold 0.8% to 0.85%. Material for sequencing was PBMCs. These receptors were taken from a woman under 30 in good health and CMV-seronegative.

The genes are TRBV7-8 and TRBJ2-2; a possible D gene is TRBD2 (6 bases). The CDR3 length is 21 residues. Trimming removed 7 bases from V and 0 bases from J, with 30 bases in between. Germline V gene lookup returns CDR1 SGHVS and CDR2 FQNEAQ. The CDR3, as DNA: TGTGCCAGCACCAAATCCCCGGGCCTTAGGGTGGCGGGGCCGAACACCGGGGAGCTGTTTTTT. Its protein is CASTKSPGLRVAGPNTGELFF.

The chain joins TRBV13 to TRBJ2-1, with 7 nucleotides matching TRBD2. The V segment lost 4 bases and the J segment 1 base; nucleotides outside the gene matches: 7. This CDR3 spans 16 amino acids. Germline CDR1 PRHDT, CDR2 FYEKMQ (reference sequence). The CDR3 is CASSSGLVDSYNEQFF. CDR3 sequence (DNA): TGTGCCAGCAGCTCCGGACTAGTAGATTCCTACAATGAGCAGTTCTTC. Supplemented by reference TRBV13 and TRBJ2-1, the full variable domain reads AAGVIQSPRHLIKEKRETATLKCYPIPRHDTVYWYQQGPGQDPQFLISFYEKMQSDKGSIPDRFSAQQFSDYHSELNMSSLELGDSALYFCASSSGLVDSYNEQFFGPGTRLTVL.

The chain links TRBV13 to TRBJ2-1; D is ambiguous. Germline V gene data show CDR1 as PRHDT and CDR2 as FYEKMQ (reference sequence). V lost 4 bases and J 4 bases, leaving 2 bases between the germline ends. The CDR3 totals 11 residues. CDR3 protein: CASSSYNEQFF. The CDR3 DNA follows: TGTGCCAGCAGCTCTTACAATGAGCAGTTCTTC.

The chain has TRBV4-1 and TRBJ2-1; D may be TRBD1 (5 bases). Between the trimmed V and J ends, which lost 7 bases and 7 bases, there was a span of 14 bases. Germline-derived CDR1 and CDR2 are MGHRA and YSYEKL. CDR3 length equals 13 residues. The CDR3 nucleotides are TGCGCCAGCATGCCCGCAGGGCGAAATGAGCAGTTCTTC. Encoded protein: CASMPAGRNEQFF.

V is TRBV7-9 and J is TRBJ2-1; TRBD2 matches at 10 bases. Unmatched junction bases numbered 5, after V lost 3 bases and J lost 3 bases. The V gene's germline CDR1 is SEHNR and CDR2 FQNEAQ (reference sequence). This CDR3 region has 16 residues. The CDR3 coding sequence is TGTGCCAGCAGCTTTCCCTCTAGCGGGGGCTACAATGAGCAGTTCTTC. It is translated as CASSFPSSGGYNEQFF.

This chain uses TRBV27 with TRBJ2-7; TRBD1 agrees at 7 bases. The CDR3 is 14 residues long. V gave up 5 bases and J gave up 6 bases; unmatched junction bases: 10. CDR1 and CDR2 (germline): MNHEY, SMNVEV (reference sequence). The CDR3 sequence is CASSPRQGWSEQYF. The DNA of the CDR3 is TGTGCCAGCAGTCCACGACAGGGATGGAGCGAGCAGTACTTC.

V usage is TRBV28 and J usage is TRBJ2-7; 12 bases line up with TRBD2. This CDR3 spans 15 amino acids. After removal of 6 bases from V and 1 base from J, the junction contained 4 bases not matched to a gene. Looked up from germline, CDR1 is MDHEN and CDR2 is SYDVKM. CDR3 nucleotide sequence: TGTGCCAGCAGCTCGACTAGCGGGGGTTCCTACGAGCAGTACTTC. Its translation: CASSSTSGGSYEQYF.

The chain has TRBV5-1 and TRBJ2-4, with D uncertain. This CDR3 is 15 amino acids long. Germline lookup yields CDR1 SGHRS and CDR2 YFSETQ. V gave up 1 base and J gave up 2 bases, with 10 bases separating them. CDR3 sequence (DNA): TGCGCCAGCAGCTTGACGTCCGAGCCCAAAAACATTCAGTACTTC. It is translated as CASSLTSEPKNIQYF.

The V and J genes are TRBV6-1 and TRBJ2-3; 8 bases match TRBD2. Trimming at V came to 6 bases and at J to 2 bases, leaving 7 bases not matched to a gene. The germline CDR1 and CDR2 sequences are MNHNS and SASEGT. The length of the CDR3 is 15 residues. CDR3 loop: CASRPGTRNTDTQYF. The DNA for the CDR3 is TGTGCCAGCAGACCCGGGACTAGAAACACAGATACGCAGTATTTT.

The V gene is TRBV5-1, the J gene TRBJ1-2; the match to TRBD1 covers 11 bases. Trimming at V came to 6 bases and at J to 3 bases, leaving 7 bases not matched to a gene. This CDR3 is built from 15 residues. CDR1 and CDR2 (germline): SGHRS, YFSETQ. The CDR3 DNA is TGCGCCAGCAAACCCAGGACAGGGGGCGACTATGGCTACACCTTC. Its translation: CASKPRTGGDYGYTF.

The chain carries TRBV27 and TRBJ2-2; TRBD2 matches at 8 bases. With V trimmed by 3 bases and J by 4 bases, 4 bases remained unmatched. The CDR3 spans 15 residues. Germline lookup yields CDR1 MNHEY and CDR2 SMNVEV (reference sequence). The CDR3 sequence is CASSFGRGVTGELFF. CDR3 sequence (DNA): TGTGCCAGCAGTTTCGGGAGGGGGGTCACCGGGGAGCTGTTTTTT.

The chain employs TRBV27 and TRBJ2-5, with a tentative D call TRBD2 (5 bases). Germline CDR1 is MNHEY and CDR2 is SMNVEV (reference sequence). The V gene lost 5 bases and the J gene lost 3 bases, with 10 bases spanning the gap. The CDR3 runs 13 residues. The CDR3 sequence: CASSLLEEETQYF. The CDR3 DNA is TGTGCCAGCAGTCTACTAGAAGAAGAGACCCAGTACTTC.

This rearrangement joins TRBV13 to TRBJ1-1; 8 bases are a match to TRBD1. CDR1 and CDR2 from the germline V gene are PRHDT and FYEKMQ (reference sequence). The CDR3 is made up of 12 amino acids. The V segment lost 0 bases and the J segment 11 bases; nucleotides outside the gene matches: 2. The CDR3 DNA is TGTGCCAGCAGCTTAGGACAGGGGGAGGCTTTCTTT. It is translated as CASSLGQGEAFF.

The V and J genes are TRBV2 and TRBJ2-7; 9 bases fit TRBD2. V lost 6 bases and J lost 3; bases outside the gene matches: 6. The CDR3 length is 14 residues. Germline V gene data show CDR1 as SNHLY and CDR2 as FYNNEI. The CDR3 DNA follows: TGTGCCAGCAGGGCTTGGACTAGCGACTACGAGCAGTACTTC. Translation: CASRAWTSDYEQYF.

The chain uses TRBV6-1 and TRBJ1-5, with D tentatively TRBD1 (6 bases). Trimming left V 2 bases short and J 7 bases short, with 15 bases between. There are 15 residues in the CDR3. Germline CDR1 and CDR2: MNHNS and SASEGT. The CDR3 loop is CASSEIAGDKQPQHF. DNA of the CDR3: TGTGCCAGCAGTGAAATCGCAGGGGACAAACAGCCCCAGCATTTT.

The genes are TRBV2 and TRBJ2-6; D may be TRBD1 (6 bases). The V gene lost 6 bases and the J gene lost 3 bases, with 21 bases spanning the gap. The CDR3 extends over 18 amino acids. Germline lookup yields CDR1 SNHLY and CDR2 FYNNEI. As DNA, the CDR3 is TGTGCCAGCAGCGACTTTGACCCCGGGACATTTGGGGCCAACGTCCTGACTTTC. It specifies CASSDFDPGTFGANVLTF.

CDR3 sequence reads: CASSQPTSGGQNEQFF. The CDR3 DNA reads as TGCGCCAGCAGCCAACCGACTAGCGGGGGGCAAAATGAGCAGTTCTTC. The chain carries TRBV4-1 and TRBJ2-1; 13 bases are a match to TRBD2. The germline gives CDR1 MGHRA, CDR2 YSYEKL. Germline trimming cut 2 bases from V and 7 bases from J; bases unmatched to any gene: 5. The CDR3 has 16 amino acids.

This clone was detected once. A much larger clone lies one base from this, so it may be a read error. V usage is TRBV6-4 and J usage is TRBJ2-1, with 14 bases that match TRBD2. The CDR3 extends over 15 amino acids. V was pared by 2 bases and J by 6 bases, with 0 bases of the junction left unmatched. Germline-derived CDR1 and CDR2 are MRHNA and SNTAGT. The CDR3 DNA follows: TGTGCCAGCAGTGACGGGACTAGCGGGGGCAATGAGCAGTTCTTC. Its translation is CASSDGTSGGNEQFF.

This clone was picked up one time. This sequence joins TRBV7-9 and TRBJ1-2; possible D gene TRBD1, 5 bases. This CDR3 has 10 amino acids. The germline V and J ends were trimmed by 8 bases and 8 bases, with 9 bases remaining between them. In germline, CDR1 is SEHNR, CDR2 FQNEAQ (reference sequence). CDR3 residues: CASFRGGYTF. The CDR3 DNA reads as TGTGCCAGCTTTCGGGGGGGCTACACCTTC.

A note on this clone: A read error may produce the germline difference seen at one junction end. The chain combines TRBV27 with TRBJ2-3; D unresolved. Per the germline V gene, CDR1 is MNHEY and CDR2 is SMNVEV (reference sequence). The CDR3 is made up of 14 amino acids. CDR3 bases: TGTGCCAGCAGTTTGGCACGCCGCACGGATACGCAGTATTTT. Protein sequence: CASSLARRTDTQYF.

The chain has TRBV27 and TRBJ2-2; maybe TRBD1 (6 bases). The CDR3 runs to 14 residues. V was cut by 4 bases and J by 7 bases, with 13 bases left in between. Germline loops: CDR1 MNHEY, CDR2 SMNVEV (reference sequence). Here the CDR3 reads CASSSTGLVGELFF. The CDR3 nucleotides are TGTGCCAGCAGTTCGACAGGATTGGTCGGGGAGCTGTTTTTT.

The gene calls are TRBV11-2 and TRBJ2-7; D not resolved. V lost 1 base, J lost 4 bases, and 14 bases lay in between. In germline, CDR1 is SGHAT, CDR2 FQNNGV. CDR3 size: 15 residues. For the CDR3, the DNA is TGTGCCAGCAGCTTAGGCGCTAGTCGTCAGTACGAGCAGTACTTC. Translation gives CASSLGASRQYEQYF.

The genes are TRBV4-2 and TRBJ2-1, with D possibly TRBD2 on 6 matching bases. Germline V gene sequence: CDR1 LGHNA, CDR2 YNFKEQ. Trimming shortened V by 0 bases and J by 4 bases, and 10 bases separated the two germline ends. This CDR3 has 15 amino acids. For the CDR3, the DNA is TGTGCCAGCAGCCAAGAAGGCGGGGCATACAATGAGCAGTTCTTC. Translation: CASSQEGGAYNEQFF.

This clone was observed once. The chain couples TRBV27 to TRBJ1-1; D is unresolved. V shed 8 bases and J shed 1 base, with 11 bases lying between them. From germline, CDR1 is MNHEY and CDR2 SMNVEV (reference sequence). CDR3 length: 13 amino acids. CDR3 sequence (DNA): TGTGCCAGCGCCCCAGGAGGGAACACTGAAGCTTTCTTT. Translated, it gives CASAPGGNTEAFF.

The rearrangement joins TRBV7-9 to TRBJ2-7, with 10 bases fitting TRBD1. V was pared by 5 bases and J by 4 bases, with 8 bases of the junction left unmatched. This CDR3 contains 15 residues. The germline V gene has CDR1 SEHNR and CDR2 FQNEAQ (reference sequence). The CDR3 reads CASSPWTGGPYEQYF. CDR3 nucleotide sequence: TGTGCCAGCAGCCCTTGGACAGGGGGACCATACGAGCAGTACTTC.

This clone was seen just once. This chain connects TRBV27 to TRBJ2-3; the D gene is possibly TRBD2 (6 bases). CDR1 and CDR2 from the germline V gene are MNHEY and SMNVEV (reference sequence). This CDR3 comprises 15 residues. The V end was cut by 3 bases, the J end by 1 base, with 11 bases between. The CDR3 DNA follows: TGTGCCAGCAGTTTGGGACTCCTGGGCACAGATACGCAGTATTTT. It translates to CASSLGLLGTDTQYF.

The chain joins TRBV7-2 to TRBJ1-1; D is uncertain. CDR1 is SGHTA, CDR2 FQGNSA, per germline. With 5 bases removed from V and 2 bases from J, the gap between germline ends came to 9 bases. The CDR3 runs 13 residues. CDR3 in DNA: TGTGCCAGCAGCGCGGTTATAAACACTGAAGCTTTCTTT. Encoded protein: CASSAVINTEAFF.